This T cell receptor beta chain emerged from a study of OX40 agonist ivuxolimab in advanced cancers. Points from the study as a whole: By week 6 at 0.1 to 3.0 mg/kg, blood CD4+ and CD8+ T cells had expanded clonally. Antigens targeted by the expanded peripheral T cells were not determined.

Method: immunoSEQ multiplex PCR; TCRdb's copy keeps in-frame clones and lacks some. Found here are roughly 15,000 clones, approximately 78% of them singletons; the top ten hold 2% to 2.5%. To note about this clone: Antigen: not known.

This CDR3 comprises 13 residues. CDR1 and CDR2 from the germline V gene are LNHDA and SQIVND (reference sequence). Trimming took 3 bases from V and 5 from J, leaving 8 bases between them. The source was CD4+ or CD8+ T cells sorted from blood, collected in a trial of the OX40 agonist ivuxolimab. This chain links TRBV19 with TRBJ1-5; D remains unclear. This receptor was taken from an adult with an advanced solid tumor such as melanoma, head and neck, liver or kidney cancer. The CDR3 DNA reads as TGTGCCAGTAGTATGAAGAGGGATCAGCCCCAGCATTTT. This sequence encodes CASSMKRDQPQHF.